A selection of T cell receptor beta chains follows, all from one sample in a study of T cell responses to AZD1222 COVID-19 vaccine. Clones were read by immunoSEQ multiplex PCR, and TCRdb kept only the in-frame ones, dropping some. The data contain 140,000 or so clones, approximately 92% of them singletons. The source material was peripheral blood, sampled on day 0 of AZD1222 vaccination. These receptors came from an adult in good health. CDR3s include the opening cysteine and the closing phenylalanine or tryptophan. The D gene is left open where the match is weak. Clone size, where shown, is once, few, many, or a class for clones that have expanded.

abundance: -
j_gene: TRBJ2-5
d_gene: TRBD2
v_gene: TRBV11-2
CDR3nt: TGTGCCAGCAGCTTAGGGGGACTAGCGGGACTGGGAGAGACCCAGTACTTC
CDR3aa: CASSLGGLAGLGETQYF

abundance: -
j_gene: TRBJ1-4
d_gene: -
v_gene: TRBV4-1
CDR3nt: TGCGCCAGCAGCCCCTCGGGAGCGGGGGGTGAAAAACTGTTTTTT
CDR3aa: CASSPSGAGGEKLFF

abundance: -
j_gene: TRBJ2-7
d_gene: -
v_gene: TRBV6-5
CDR3nt: TGTGCCAGCAGTTACTCCGGGGCCCCAAGCTCCTACGAGCAGTACTTC
CDR3aa: CASSYSGAPSSYEQYF

abundance: -
j_gene: TRBJ2-3
d_gene: TRBD2
v_gene: TRBV27
CDR3nt: TGTGCCAGCACCACAGCGGGAACTAGCACAGATACGCAGTATTTT
CDR3aa: CASTTAGTSTDTQYF

abundance: -
j_gene: TRBJ2-7
d_gene: -
v_gene: TRBV18
CDR3nt: TGTGCCAGCTCCCCAATTGGGCCCGGTGGGGCCTACGAGCAGTACTTC
CDR3aa: CASSPIGPGGAYEQYF

abundance: -
j_gene: TRBJ2-3
d_gene: -
v_gene: TRBV12-5
CDR3nt: TGTGCTAGTTCGCCGGCTCCAAAAACGGAGCGGGCTTCAGATACGCAGTATTTT
CDR3aa: CASSPAPKTERASDTQYF

abundance: -
j_gene: TRBJ2-7
d_gene: TRBD2
v_gene: TRBV10-1
CDR3nt: TGCGCCAGCAGTGAAGGACTAGCTGAACACGAGCAGTACTTC
CDR3aa: CASSEGLAEHEQYF

abundance: -
j_gene: TRBJ2-7
d_gene: -
v_gene: TRBV2
CDR3nt: TGTGCCAGCAGTGTCCGGGACGCCTCCTACGAGCAGTACTTC
CDR3aa: CASSVRDASYEQYF

abundance: -
j_gene: TRBJ2-5
d_gene: -
v_gene: TRBV30
CDR3nt: TGTGCCTGGAGTGGGAGCGGTCAAGAGACCCAGTACTTC
CDR3aa: CAWSGSGQETQYF

abundance: -
j_gene: TRBJ2-5
d_gene: -
v_gene: TRBV13
CDR3nt: TGTGCCAGCAGTACCGAAGGGTGGGAGACCCAGTACTTC
CDR3aa: CASSTEGWETQYF

abundance: -
j_gene: TRBJ2-1
d_gene: TRBD2
v_gene: TRBV3-1/TRBV3-2
CDR3nt: TGTGCCAGCAGCCAAGGGTTAGCGGGAGGGCCAATACCGTTCTTC
CDR3aa: CASSQGLAGGPIPFF

abundance: once
j_gene: TRBJ2-2
d_gene: -
v_gene: TRBV4-2
CDR3nt: TGTGCCAGCAGCCAGGGGGATCTTACCGGGGAGCTGTTTTTT
CDR3aa: CASSQGDLTGELFF

abundance: -
j_gene: TRBJ2-7
d_gene: -
v_gene: TRBV12-3/TRBV12-4
CDR3nt: TGTGCCAGCAGAAGGGGGTGGTACGAGCAGTACTTC
CDR3aa: CASRRGWYEQYF

abundance: -
j_gene: TRBJ2-7
d_gene: -
v_gene: TRBV19
CDR3nt: TGTGCCAGTAGTTCCACCAGCCAATACGAGCAGTACTTC
CDR3aa: CASSSTSQYEQYF

abundance: -
j_gene: TRBJ2-1
d_gene: TRBD2
v_gene: TRBV7-9
CDR3nt: TGTGCCAGCAGCTTCGTCCCGGGACTAGAAGACAATGAGCAGTTCTTC
CDR3aa: CASSFVPGLEDNEQFF

abundance: -
j_gene: TRBJ2-5
d_gene: TRBD1
v_gene: TRBV5-1
CDR3nt: TGCGCCAGCAGCTTGGCCACAGGGGGCTGGGAGACCCAGTACTTC
CDR3aa: CASSLATGGWETQYF

abundance: -
j_gene: TRBJ2-1
d_gene: TRBD2
v_gene: TRBV6-5
CDR3nt: TGTGCCAGCAGTTATGCTAGCGGCAATGAGCAGTTCTTC
CDR3aa: CASSYASGNEQFF

abundance: few
j_gene: TRBJ1-2
d_gene: -
v_gene: TRBV12-3/TRBV12-4
CDR3nt: TGTGCCAGCAGCTATGACACCTTCTATGGCTACACCTTC
CDR3aa: CASSYDTFYGYTF

abundance: once
j_gene: TRBJ2-1
d_gene: -
v_gene: TRBV5-6
CDR3nt: TGTGCCAGCAGCTTACAGCCCTCCTCCTACAATGAGCAGTTCTTC
CDR3aa: CASSLQPSSYNEQFF

abundance: -
j_gene: TRBJ2-7
d_gene: TRBD2
v_gene: TRBV28
CDR3nt: TGTGCCAGCAGTTTTTGGGGGGAGGGCCCCTACGAGCAGTACTTC
CDR3aa: CASSFWGEGPYEQYF

abundance: -
j_gene: TRBJ2-5
d_gene: TRBD2
v_gene: TRBV12-5
CDR3nt: TGTGCTAGTGGTTTGGTCGGCGGGGGGTCGACCCAGTACTTC
CDR3aa: CASGLVGGGSTQYF

abundance: -
j_gene: TRBJ2-5
d_gene: TRBD2
v_gene: TRBV4-1
CDR3nt: TGCGCCAGCAGCCAAGTGAGGGGAGCGGGAGCTCTAGAGACCCAGTACTTC
CDR3aa: CASSQVRGAGALETQYF

abundance: -
j_gene: TRBJ1-3
d_gene: -
v_gene: TRBV30
CDR3nt: TGTGCCTGGGTACAGGGAGCTGGAAACACCATATATTTT
CDR3aa: CAWVQGAGNTIYF

abundance: -
j_gene: TRBJ1-1
d_gene: -
v_gene: TRBV2
CDR3nt: TGTGCCAGCAGTGCAAGGGCAGGGAGGTTGAACACTGAAGCTTTCTTT
CDR3aa: CASSARAGRLNTEAFF

abundance: -
j_gene: TRBJ2-7
d_gene: -
v_gene: TRBV7-9
CDR3nt: TGTGCCAGCAGCGCCGCCGGGTCCCCCTACGAGCAGTACTTC
CDR3aa: CASSAAGSPYEQYF

abundance: -
j_gene: TRBJ2-5
d_gene: -
v_gene: TRBV18
CDR3nt: TGTGCCAGCTCACCACCGGCTGCGAGAGGGGAGACCCAGTACTTC
CDR3aa: CASSPPAARGETQYF

abundance: once
j_gene: TRBJ1-5
d_gene: -
v_gene: TRBV7-8
CDR3nt: TGTGCCAGCAGCTTACAGAGCGGGGTTTCTCAGCCCCAGCATTTT
CDR3aa: CASSLQSGVSQPQHF

abundance: -
j_gene: TRBJ1-2
d_gene: -
v_gene: TRBV3-1/TRBV3-2
CDR3nt: TGTGCCAGCAGCCAAACAGACTATGGCTACACCTTC
CDR3aa: CASSQTDYGYTF

abundance: -
j_gene: TRBJ1-3
d_gene: -
v_gene: TRBV18
CDR3nt: TGTGCCAGCTCACCACTCCCGGACCCCTCTGGAAACACCATATATTTT
CDR3aa: CASSPLPDPSGNTIYF

abundance: -
j_gene: TRBJ2-3
d_gene: -
v_gene: TRBV7-3
CDR3nt: TGTGCCAGCAGCTCCCAGGGTAGGGCAGATACGCAGTATTTT
CDR3aa: CASSSQGRADTQYF

abundance: -
j_gene: TRBJ2-1
d_gene: -
v_gene: TRBV29-1
CDR3nt: TGCAGCGAATCCCGGGCTATTTACAATGAGCAGTTCTTC
CDR3aa: CSESRAIYNEQFF

abundance: -
j_gene: TRBJ2-7
d_gene: -
v_gene: TRBV18
CDR3nt: TGTGCCAGCTCACCACTGGACCTCGGCTGGGACGAGCAGTACTTC
CDR3aa: CASSPLDLGWDEQYF

abundance: -
j_gene: TRBJ2-7
d_gene: -
v_gene: TRBV10-3
CDR3nt: TGTGCCATCAGTGCCAGGTGGGACTCCGAGCAGTACTTC
CDR3aa: CAISARWDSEQYF

abundance: -
j_gene: TRBJ2-1
d_gene: -
v_gene: TRBV18
CDR3nt: TGTGCCAGCTCGACGACGCTATACAATGAGCAGTTCTTC
CDR3aa: CASSTTLYNEQFF

abundance: -
j_gene: TRBJ2-4
d_gene: -
v_gene: TRBV7-9
CDR3nt: TGTGCCAGCAGCTTAGCAGGGACCAAAAACATTCAGTACTTC
CDR3aa: CASSLAGTKNIQYF

abundance: -
j_gene: TRBJ2-3
d_gene: TRBD2
v_gene: TRBV10-1
CDR3nt: TGCGCCAGCAGTGAGTCGACTCTAGCGGGAGAAACAGATACGCAGTATTTT
CDR3aa: CASSESTLAGETDTQYF

abundance: -
j_gene: TRBJ1-2
d_gene: -
v_gene: TRBV3-1/TRBV3-2
CDR3nt: TGTGCCAGCAGCCCCCTACAGGGAATGGGCTATGGCTACACCTTC
CDR3aa: CASSPLQGMGYGYTF

abundance: -
j_gene: TRBJ1-6
d_gene: -
v_gene: TRBV18
CDR3nt: TGTGCCAGCTCACCACCGGTCAATTCACCCCTCCACTTT
CDR3aa: CASSPPVNSPLHF

abundance: -
j_gene: TRBJ1-4
d_gene: TRBD1
v_gene: TRBV19
CDR3nt: TGTGCCAGCGGAAGGACAGGACAGTATAATGAAAAACTGTTTTTT
CDR3aa: CASGRTGQYNEKLFF

abundance: once
j_gene: TRBJ2-1
d_gene: TRBD2
v_gene: TRBV6-5
CDR3nt: TGTGCCAGCAGGGCCGGGACTAGCGGGAACAATGAGCAGTTCTTC
CDR3aa: CASRAGTSGNNEQFF

abundance: -
j_gene: TRBJ2-1
d_gene: TRBD2
v_gene: TRBV4-1
CDR3nt: TGCGCCAGCAGCCCCGCGGATCGGGGGGATGAGCAGTTCTTC
CDR3aa: CASSPADRGDEQFF

abundance: -
j_gene: TRBJ1-1
d_gene: TRBD1
v_gene: TRBV7-9
CDR3nt: TGTGCCAGCAGCTTAGAACCCGGACAGGGGGATGACACTGAAGCTTTCTTT
CDR3aa: CASSLEPGQGDDTEAFF

abundance: -
j_gene: TRBJ1-2
d_gene: -
v_gene: TRBV25-1
CDR3nt: TGTGCCAGCAGTGAATTCGTCAGGGGAGGGGGCTACACCTTC
CDR3aa: CASSEFVRGGGYTF

abundance: -
j_gene: TRBJ1-1
d_gene: TRBD1
v_gene: TRBV19
CDR3nt: TGTGCCACCCGGGAGGGACAGGGACCCATGAACACTGAAGCTTTCTTT
CDR3aa: CATREGQGPMNTEAFF

abundance: -
j_gene: TRBJ1-5
d_gene: -
v_gene: TRBV5-8
CDR3nt: TGTGCCAGCAGCTTGGAGGGACGGGAAGGGCAGCCCCAGCATTTT
CDR3aa: CASSLEGREGQPQHF

abundance: -
j_gene: TRBJ2-7
d_gene: -
v_gene: TRBV13
CDR3nt: TGTGCCAGCAGCTTAGAAAGGACACAAGAGCAGTACTTC
CDR3aa: CASSLERTQEQYF

abundance: -
j_gene: TRBJ1-5
d_gene: -
v_gene: TRBV18
CDR3nt: TGTGCCAGCTCACCTTCGGCCAGCAATCAGCCCCAGCATTTT
CDR3aa: CASSPSASNQPQHF

abundance: -
j_gene: TRBJ1-5
d_gene: -
v_gene: TRBV19
CDR3nt: TGTGCCAGTAGTATAGTACAGGGAAGCAATCAGCCCCAGCATTTT
CDR3aa: CASSIVQGSNQPQHF

abundance: -
j_gene: TRBJ1-6
d_gene: -
v_gene: TRBV18
CDR3nt: TGTGCCAGCTCAGTCATAACCCCCCTGACCCCAAATTCACCCCTCCACTTT
CDR3aa: CASSVITPLTPNSPLHF

abundance: -
j_gene: TRBJ2-6
d_gene: -
v_gene: TRBV5-1
CDR3nt: TGCGCCAGCAGCCCGGGGACAAGTGGGGCCAACGTCCTGACTTTC
CDR3aa: CASSPGTSGANVLTF

abundance: few
j_gene: TRBJ1-5
d_gene: -
v_gene: TRBV6-5
CDR3nt: TGTGCCAGCAGCCTACGGGGGGCTAGCAATCAGCCCCAGCATTTT
CDR3aa: CASSLRGASNQPQHF

abundance: -
j_gene: TRBJ1-2
d_gene: -
v_gene: TRBV5-4
CDR3nt: TGTGCCAGCAGAGAAGGGGGAGCTAACTATGGCTACACCTTC
CDR3aa: CASREGGANYGYTF

abundance: -
j_gene: TRBJ1-1
d_gene: -
v_gene: TRBV5-1
CDR3nt: TGCGCCAGCAGCTTGAATTCGGCTGAAGCTTTCTTT
CDR3aa: CASSLNSAEAFF

abundance: -
j_gene: TRBJ1-2
d_gene: -
v_gene: TRBV7-2
CDR3nt: TGTGCCAGCAGCTTAGGTCAAGGATCTAACTATGGCTACACCTTC
CDR3aa: CASSLGQGSNYGYTF

abundance: -
j_gene: TRBJ1-1
d_gene: -
v_gene: TRBV28
CDR3nt: TGTGCCAGCAGTTTAGGGCAGGGCCCAGCTTTCTTT
CDR3aa: CASSLGQGPAFF

abundance: -
j_gene: TRBJ1-5
d_gene: -
v_gene: TRBV7-3
CDR3nt: TGTGCCAGCACCTTGGACGGGATCCAGCCCCAGCATTTT
CDR3aa: CASTLDGIQPQHF

abundance: -
j_gene: TRBJ2-3
d_gene: TRBD2
v_gene: TRBV15
CDR3nt: TGTGCCACCAGCAGGACTAGCGGGAAATCAGATACGCAGTATTTT
CDR3aa: CATSRTSGKSDTQYF

abundance: -
j_gene: TRBJ1-5
d_gene: TRBD1
v_gene: TRBV12-5
CDR3nt: TGTGCTAGTGCCAATTCAGGGGGCGGTCAGCCCCAGCATTTT
CDR3aa: CASANSGGGQPQHF

abundance: -
j_gene: TRBJ1-1
d_gene: -
v_gene: TRBV6-5
CDR3nt: TGTGCCAGCAGTAGTGGGACGGCCGGGAACACTGAAGCTTTCTTT
CDR3aa: CASSSGTAGNTEAFF

abundance: -
j_gene: TRBJ1-1
d_gene: TRBD1
v_gene: TRBV13
CDR3nt: TGTGCCAGCAGCTTGGGACAGGGGAACACTGAAGCTTTCTTT
CDR3aa: CASSLGQGNTEAFF